This is a list of T cell receptor beta chains from one sample in a study of T cell responses to AZD1222 COVID-19 vaccine. TCRdb's table, derived via immunoSEQ multiplex PCR, lists solely in-frame clones and lacks some. This table has approximately 160,000 clones, approximately 94% appearing once. Sequenced material: peripheral blood, taken 28 days after the second AZD1222 dose. The receptor set was obtained from an adult who received the AZD1222 COVID-19 vaccine. Each CDR3 is given with its conserved first and last residue. The D gene is left open where the match is weak. Clone size is stated in some rows and not others, as once, few, many or a class when expanded.

V gene: TRBV6-5; J gene: TRBJ2-1; D gene: .; clone size: once; CDR3 protein: CASSYSVYSNEQFF; CDR3 DNA: TGTGCCAGCAGTTACAGTGTGTATTCAAATGAGCAGTTCTTC
V gene: TRBV27; J gene: TRBJ1-1; D gene: .; clone size: .; CDR3 protein: CASSPQVWNTEAFF; CDR3 DNA: TGTGCCAGCAGTCCACAGGTTTGGAACACTGAAGCTTTCTTT
V gene: TRBV6-5; J gene: TRBJ2-7; D gene: .; clone size: .; CDR3 protein: CASSYSKQASYEQYF; CDR3 DNA: TGTGCCAGCAGTTACTCGAAACAGGCTTCCTACGAGCAGTACTTC
V gene: TRBV11-2; J gene: TRBJ2-7; D gene: .; clone size: .; CDR3 protein: CASSPSTYEQYF; CDR3 DNA: TGTGCCAGCAGTCCCAGTACCTACGAGCAGTACTTC
V gene: TRBV7-9; J gene: TRBJ1-2; D gene: TRBD1; clone size: .; CDR3 protein: CASSLAGTGANYGYTF; CDR3 DNA: TGTGCCAGCAGCTTAGCGGGGACAGGCGCTAACTATGGCTACACCTTC
V gene: TRBV5-6; J gene: TRBJ1-2; D gene: .; clone size: .; CDR3 protein: CASSLYNLLDYGYTF; CDR3 DNA: TGTGCCAGCAGCTTGTACAACCTCCTGGACTATGGCTACACCTTC
V gene: TRBV19; J gene: TRBJ2-1; D gene: TRBD2; clone size: once; CDR3 protein: CASSMGVASGRSGQFF; CDR3 DNA: TGTGCCAGTAGTATGGGGGTGGCTAGCGGACGTTCAGGGCAGTTCTTC
V gene: TRBV28; J gene: TRBJ1-1; D gene: .; clone size: .; CDR3 protein: CASSPPPGLGTEAFF; CDR3 DNA: TGTGCCAGCAGTCCCCCGCCGGGACTGGGCACTGAAGCTTTCTTT
V gene: TRBV27; J gene: TRBJ2-1; D gene: TRBD2; clone size: .; CDR3 protein: CASSHRTSGNEQFF; CDR3 DNA: TGTGCCAGCAGTCACCGGACTAGCGGCAATGAGCAGTTCTTC
V gene: TRBV3-1/TRBV3-2; J gene: TRBJ2-2; D gene: TRBD2; clone size: .; CDR3 protein: CASSQGLAGVGTGELFF; CDR3 DNA: TGTGCCAGCAGCCAAGGCTTAGCGGGAGTGGGCACCGGGGAGCTGTTTTTT
V gene: TRBV3-1/TRBV3-2; J gene: TRBJ2-1; D gene: TRBD2; clone size: .; CDR3 protein: CASSQDMTSGRLYNEQFF; CDR3 DNA: TGTGCCAGCAGCCAAGATATGACTAGCGGAAGACTCTACAATGAGCAGTTCTTC
V gene: TRBV5-8; J gene: TRBJ2-3; D gene: .; clone size: .; CDR3 protein: CASSFLAAGVWDTQYF; CDR3 DNA: TGTGCCAGCAGCTTCCTAGCGGCAGGGGTGTGGGATACGCAGTATTTT
V gene: TRBV23-1; J gene: TRBJ2-1; D gene: .; clone size: .; CDR3 protein: CASSLTALDGRSYNEQFF; CDR3 DNA: TGCGCCAGCAGTCTGACGGCGTTAGACGGGAGATCCTACAATGAGCAGTTCTTC
V gene: TRBV18; J gene: TRBJ1-5; D gene: .; clone size: .; CDR3 protein: CASSPLQTGSNQPQHF; CDR3 DNA: TGTGCCAGCTCACCTCTACAGACAGGTAGCAATCAGCCCCAGCATTTT
V gene: TRBV21-1; J gene: TRBJ1-2; D gene: .; clone size: .; CDR3 protein: CASSKAGNVTKTNYGYTF; CDR3 DNA: TGTGCCAGCAGCAAAGCTGGCAACGTAACGAAAACAAACTATGGCTACACCTTC
V gene: TRBV9; J gene: TRBJ2-2; D gene: .; clone size: .; CDR3 protein: CASSVGLRMKIAGELFF; CDR3 DNA: TGTGCCAGCAGCGTAGGCCTCCGAATGAAGATTGCCGGGGAGCTGTTTTTT
V gene: TRBV5-4; J gene: TRBJ2-1; D gene: .; clone size: .; CDR3 protein: CASSPPNRDSSNEQFF; CDR3 DNA: TGTGCCAGCAGCCCACCGAACAGGGATTCGTCCAATGAGCAGTTCTTC
V gene: TRBV6-1; J gene: TRBJ1-5; D gene: TRBD1; clone size: .; CDR3 protein: CASSDRTGDNQPQHF; CDR3 DNA: TGTGCCAGCAGTGACCGGACAGGGGACAATCAGCCCCAGCATTTT
V gene: TRBV7-2; J gene: TRBJ2-7; D gene: .; clone size: .; CDR3 protein: CASSLSRLYEQYF; CDR3 DNA: TGTGCCAGCAGCCTCTCGAGACTCTACGAGCAGTACTTC
V gene: TRBV7-2; J gene: TRBJ2-3; D gene: .; clone size: .; CDR3 protein: CASSLRPARGRPLTDTQYF; CDR3 DNA: TGTGCCAGCAGCTTAAGGCCCGCCCGTGGGAGGCCCCTCACAGATACGCAGTATTTT
V gene: TRBV5-4; J gene: TRBJ2-1; D gene: .; clone size: .; CDR3 protein: CASSLWRYTYNEQFF; CDR3 DNA: TGTGCCAGCAGCTTGTGGCGGTACACCTACAATGAGCAGTTCTTC
V gene: TRBV19; J gene: TRBJ2-2; D gene: .; clone size: .; CDR3 protein: CASTDAGELFF; CDR3 DNA: TGTGCCAGTACGGACGCTGGGGAGCTGTTTTTT
V gene: TRBV28; J gene: TRBJ2-5; D gene: TRBD1; clone size: .; CDR3 protein: CASSLRQGAPLETQYF; CDR3 DNA: TGTGCCAGCAGTCTCCGACAGGGGGCACCTTTGGAGACCCAGTACTTC
V gene: TRBV30; J gene: TRBJ2-7; D gene: TRBD2; clone size: .; CDR3 protein: CAWTRTAGGLGYEQYF; CDR3 DNA: TGTGCCTGGACCCGAACCGCCGGGGGGTTGGGCTACGAGCAGTACTTC